This entry lists 3 T cell receptor beta chains sequenced from one sample in a study of blood T cell repertoires in COVID-19. Sequenced by immunoSEQ multiplex PCR; TCRdb stores in-frame clones only, minus some. The table lists some 62,000 clones, under 80% of them singletons. The sample taken for sequencing was peripheral blood. The receptor source for this set is a man aged 60 to 69 with acute or convalescent COVID-19.

This chain links TRBV2 with TRBJ2-7, with 7 bases lining up with TRBD1. The V gene's germline CDR1 is SNHLY and CDR2 FYNNEI. The CDR3 consists of 13 residues. Unmatched junction bases numbered 5, after V lost 7 bases and J lost 2 bases. Here the CDR3 reads CASKGTATYEQYF. In DNA form, the CDR3 reads TGTGCCAGCAAGGGGACAGCGACCTACGAGCAGTACTTC.

The chain employs TRBV6-4 and TRBJ1-5; TRBD1 matches at 9 bases. The germline V gene has CDR1 MRHNA and CDR2 SNTAGT. Trimming took 2 bases from V and 0 from J; bases not matched to a gene: 8. CDR3 length: 18 amino acids. In nucleotides, the CDR3 is TGTGCCAGCAGTGACCTGAGACAGGGGGACTCTAGCAATCAGCCCCAGCATTTT. It yields the protein CASSDLRQGDSSNQPQHF.

This clone was seen a handful of times. The chain recombines TRBV5-4 with TRBJ1-2; possibly TRBD1 for D (5 bases). The CDR3 runs to 14 residues. Trimming shortened V by 1 base and J by 4 bases, and 11 bases separated the two germline ends. The germline V gene encodes CDR1 SGHNT and CDR2 YYREEE (reference sequence). CDR3 bases: TGTGCCAGCAGCTTGTTAGGGGCCAGCTATGGCTACACCTTC. Translated, it gives CASSLLGASYGYTF.